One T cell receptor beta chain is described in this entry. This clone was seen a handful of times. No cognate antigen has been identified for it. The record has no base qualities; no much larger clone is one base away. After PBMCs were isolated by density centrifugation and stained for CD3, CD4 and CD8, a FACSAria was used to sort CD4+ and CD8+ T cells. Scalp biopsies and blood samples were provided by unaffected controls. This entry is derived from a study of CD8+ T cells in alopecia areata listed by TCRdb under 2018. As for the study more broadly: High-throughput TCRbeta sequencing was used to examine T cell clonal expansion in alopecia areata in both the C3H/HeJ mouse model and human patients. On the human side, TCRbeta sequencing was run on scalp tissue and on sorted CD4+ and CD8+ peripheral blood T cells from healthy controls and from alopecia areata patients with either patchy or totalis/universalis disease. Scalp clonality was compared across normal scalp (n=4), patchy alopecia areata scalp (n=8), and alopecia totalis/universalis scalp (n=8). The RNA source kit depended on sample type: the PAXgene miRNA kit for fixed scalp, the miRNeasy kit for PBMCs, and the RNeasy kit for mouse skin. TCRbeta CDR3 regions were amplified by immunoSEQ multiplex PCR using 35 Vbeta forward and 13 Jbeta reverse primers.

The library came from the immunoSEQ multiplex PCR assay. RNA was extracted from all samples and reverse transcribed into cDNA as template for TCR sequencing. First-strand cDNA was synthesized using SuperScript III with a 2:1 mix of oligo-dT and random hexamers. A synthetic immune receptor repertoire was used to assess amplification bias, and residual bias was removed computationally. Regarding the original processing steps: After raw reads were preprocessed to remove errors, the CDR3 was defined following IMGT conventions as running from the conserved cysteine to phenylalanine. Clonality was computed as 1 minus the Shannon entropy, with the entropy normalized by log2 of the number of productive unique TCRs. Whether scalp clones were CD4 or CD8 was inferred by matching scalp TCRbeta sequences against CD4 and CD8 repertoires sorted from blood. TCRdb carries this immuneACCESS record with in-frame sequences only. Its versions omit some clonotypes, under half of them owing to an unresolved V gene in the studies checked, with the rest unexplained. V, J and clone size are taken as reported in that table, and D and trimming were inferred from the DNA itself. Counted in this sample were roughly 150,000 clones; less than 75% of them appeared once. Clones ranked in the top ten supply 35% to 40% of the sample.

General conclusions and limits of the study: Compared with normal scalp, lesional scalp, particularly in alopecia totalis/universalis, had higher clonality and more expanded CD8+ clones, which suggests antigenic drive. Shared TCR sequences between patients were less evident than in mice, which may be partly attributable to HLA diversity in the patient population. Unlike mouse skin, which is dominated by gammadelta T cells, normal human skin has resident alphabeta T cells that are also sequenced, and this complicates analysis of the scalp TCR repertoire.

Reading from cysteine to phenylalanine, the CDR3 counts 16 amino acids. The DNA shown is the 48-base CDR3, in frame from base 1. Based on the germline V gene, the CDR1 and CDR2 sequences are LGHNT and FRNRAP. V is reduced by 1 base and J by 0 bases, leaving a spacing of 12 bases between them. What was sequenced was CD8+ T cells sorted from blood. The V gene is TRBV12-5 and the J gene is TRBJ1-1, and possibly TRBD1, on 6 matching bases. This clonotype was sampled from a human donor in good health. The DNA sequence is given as TGTGCTAGTGGTTTGGGGGGGCGAGCCATGAACACTGAAGCTTTCTTT. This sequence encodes CASGLGGRAMNTEAFF.